These 14 T cell receptor beta chains were sequenced from one sample in a study of T cells in Graves' hyperthyroidism and ophthalmopathy. RNA transcripts yielded amplified TCR beta CDR3 regions. Initially, a first-round RT-PCR of the TCR CDR3 employed the HTBI primer set. Each CDR3 protein is one row after TCRdb ran MiXCR on the multiplex PCR reads. The data hold about 560,000 distinct CDR3 sequences, with about half observed a single time. Sample: peripheral blood or thyroid tissue (not recorded which). All receptors come from a woman under 30 with Graves' hyperthyroidism.

Notes on this clonotype: One end of the junction is discordant with germline, which a read error may explain. This chain uses TRBV7-7 with TRBJ1-2, with 8 bases aligning to TRBD1. The germline CDR1 and CDR2 sequences are SSHAT and FNYEAQ (reference sequence). This CDR3 contains 14 residues. This CDR3 is CASSQPGQDYGYTF. CDR3 in DNA: TGCGCCAGCAGCCAACCGGGACAGGACTATGGCTACACCTTC.

Many counts were recorded for this clonotype. This rearrangement joins TRBV15 to TRBJ1-1; D is undetermined. This CDR3 is 15 amino acids long. V dropped 3 bases and J dropped 4 bases, with 15 bases sitting between them. Germline V gives CDR1 LNHNV, CDR2 YYDKDF (reference sequence). The CDR3: CATSRGPGGGTEAFF. The CDR3 nucleotides are TGTGCCACCAGCAGGGGCCCCGGTGGAGGCACTGAAGCTTTCTTT. The full variable domain, rest sourced from reference TRBV15 and TRBJ1-1, is DAMVIQNPRYQVTQFGKPVTLSCSQTLNHNVMYWYQQKSSQAPKLLFHYYDKDFNNEADTPDNFQSRRPNTSFCFLDIRSPGLGDTAMYLCATSRGPGGGTEAFFGQGTRLTVV.

The chain recombines TRBV20-1 with TRBJ2-6; tentative D call: TRBD2 (6 bases). Germline V gene sequence: CDR1 DFQATT, CDR2 SNEGSKA (reference sequence). V was cut by 6 bases and J by 0 bases, with 15 bases left in between. This CDR3 has 16 amino acids. The CDR3 DNA reads as TGCAGTGCACTTGGGACTTTCAGCTCTGGGGCCAACGTCCTGACTTTC. Encoded protein: CSALGTFSSGANVLTF.

As regards this clonotype: A junction boundary mismatches the germline segment, possibly from a read error. The J gene is TRBJ1-1, the V gene TRBV7-9; TRBD1 might be the D (6 bases). The germline gives CDR1 SEHNR, CDR2 FQNEAQ (reference sequence). The CDR3 has 14 residues. CDR3 amino acids: CAGSQGFPDSEAFF. CDR3 DNA sequence: TGTGCCGGCAGCCAAGGGTTTCCGGACAGTGAAGCTTTCTTT.

The rearrangement uses TRBV24-1 and TRBJ1-2; TRBD1 matches 10 bases. The CDR3 loop spans 16 amino acids. The V gene's germline CDR1 is KGHDR and CDR2 SFDVKD. V trimming: 11 bases; J trimming: 1 base; junction bases outside the gene matches: 12. CDR3 nucleotide sequence: TGTGCCAGCAGCCTTCTGGGGACAGGGGTTAACTATGGCTACACCTTC. Translation gives CASSLLGTGVNYGYTF.

The V and J genes are TRBV7-9 and TRBJ2-7; D perhaps matches TRBD2 (5 bases). V shed 7 bases and J shed 6 bases, with 16 bases lying between them. The CDR3 has 13 residues. Germline V lookup: CDR1 SEHNR, CDR2 FQNEAQ (reference sequence). In nucleotides, the CDR3 is TGTGCCAGCACCACCCGCGGAGGTACCGAGCAGTACTTC. Protein: CASTTRGGTEQYF.

This clonotype appeared many times. The chain carries TRBV10-1 and TRBJ2-5; 8 nucleotides match TRBD1. Trimming cost V 4 bases and J 3 bases; bases outside gene matches: 7. The germline gives CDR1 WNHNN, CDR2 SYGVQD (reference sequence). CDR3 length equals 15 residues. CDR3 residues: CASSGRTGPKETQYF. CDR3 coding DNA: TGCGCCAGCAGTGGCCGGACAGGGCCCAAAGAGACCCAGTACTTC.

The V gene is TRBV2, the J gene TRBJ1-2; D gene uncertain. There are 15 residues in the CDR3. From germline, CDR1 is SNHLY and CDR2 FYNNEI. Trimming cost V 7 bases and J 9 bases, with 24 bases left between them. CDR3 loop: CASTRSRGGLLSYTF. CDR3 nucleotides: TGTGCCAGCACTCGGAGCCGGGGAGGGCTCCTCAGCTACACCTTC.

This clonotype was seen repeatedly, ten times or more. This rearrangement joins TRBV2 to TRBJ2-5; no clear D gene. Trimming pared 4 bases from V and 4 bases from J, leaving 7 bases between. Germline CDR1 SNHLY, CDR2 FYNNEI. The CDR3 length is 12 residues. The CDR3 bases are TGTGCCAGCAGTGTGGAGCTAGAGACCCAGTACTTC. Its translation: CASSVELETQYF.

V gene TRBV29-1 combines with J gene TRBJ1-5; 11 bases align to TRBD1. V shed 5 bases and J 2 bases; nucleotides not matched to a gene: 8. CDR1 and CDR2 from the germline V gene are SQVTM and ANQGSEA. This CDR3 spans 16 amino acids. The CDR3 loop reads CSVSTGTGGGNQPQHF. Here the CDR3 DNA reads TGCAGCGTTTCGACCGGGACAGGGGGAGGCAATCAGCCCCAGCATTTT.

In the case of this clonotype: This sequence may be a read error, since a much larger clone differs from it by one base. This sequence joins TRBV20-1 and TRBJ1-5; D not resolved. Germline V gene sequence: CDR1 DFQATT, CDR2 SNEGSKA (reference sequence). V gave up 5 bases and J gave up 0 bases, with 8 bases separating them. This CDR3 spans 13 amino acids. The chain's CDR3 is CSARPSSNQPQHF. The CDR3 bases are TGCAGTGCTCGCCCAAGTAGCAATCAGCCCCAGCATTTT.

In the case of this clonotype: A read error may account for a junction end that differs from germline. The DNA of the CDR3 is TGTGCCAGCAGCGTCGGGACAGCCCCTTACGAGCAGTGCTTC. Translation gives CASSVGTAPYEQCF. The V and J genes are TRBV9 and TRBJ2-7, with 7 nucleotides matching TRBD1. The CDR3 contains 14 residues. The V gene's germline CDR1 is SGDLS and CDR2 YYNGEE.

This chain connects TRBV29-1 to TRBJ1-1; TRBD1 agrees at 10 bases. After removal of 6 bases from V and 6 bases from J, the junction contained 7 bases not matched to a gene. Per the germline V gene, CDR1 is SQVTM and CDR2 is ANQGSEA. This CDR3 region has 13 residues. Here the CDR3 reads CSVPGTGVSEAFF. The CDR3 DNA sequence: TGCAGCGTGCCCGGGACAGGGGTCTCTGAAGCTTTCTTT.

The rearrangement uses TRBV2 and TRBJ2-7; TRBD1 agrees at 8 bases. V lost 7 bases, J lost 0 bases, and 5 bases stayed unmatched. Per germline, CDR1 SNHLY and CDR2 FYNNEI. This CDR3 contains 14 residues. CDR3 loop: CASTDRGPSYEQYF. CDR3 bases: TGTGCCAGCACCGACAGGGGACCCTCCTACGAGCAGTACTTC.